Listed here is a single TCR beta chain. These data come from a study of blood T cell repertoires in COVID-19. Study in general: COVID-19 samples, acute and convalescent, were from the United States, Italy and Spain.

Data came from immunoSEQ multiplex PCR; TCRdb stores just in-frame clones and leaves some out. This sample has 58,000 or so clones, with around 81% found just once. Sequencing input: peripheral blood. The sequence came from a human donor in a cohort sampled during active COVID-19.

Written as DNA, the CDR3 is TGCGCCAGCAGCCAAGAGGAGCAGGGCTACGAGCAGTACTTC. Protein product: CASSQEEQGYEQYF. The V gene is TRBV4-1, the J gene TRBJ2-7, with D possibly TRBD1 on 5 matching bases. Trimming removed 0 bases from V and 3 bases from J, with 9 bases in between. The CDR3 sequence is 14 residues long. Germline CDR1 reads MGHRA; CDR2 reads YSYEKL.